This record concerns one TCR beta chain sequence. Its binding antigen is unknown. Base qualities are not provided; no much larger clone lies one nucleotide away. These data are taken from a study of siplizumab effects on memory and regulatory T cells (dated by TCRdb to between 2018 and 2021). Concerning the study at large: The effect of the anti-CD2 antibody siplizumab on alloreactive T-cell subsets was examined in allogeneic mixed lymphocyte reactions constructed from human PBMCs. Summary of the overall study and its limitations: Roughly 75-95% of proliferating CD4+ or CD8+ clones could not be assigned a naive or memory phenotype. Greater diversity appeared to be present in unstimulated naive T cells than in memory T cells, and a substantial contribution to the alloresponse seemed to be made by naive cells. Sequences below about 10^-5 frequency were poorly captured, so only a minor fraction of alloreactive clones could be mapped to unstimulated subsets. The suppressive function of proliferating Tregs from siplizumab cultures was not functionally confirmed. The cumulative frequency of alloreactive sequences traceable to unstimulated CD4+ memory T cells was significantly reduced by siplizumab. Among mappable alloreactive CD4+ clones, an average Treg-derived fraction of about 69% was observed with siplizumab, compared with roughly 27% in control reactions.

Sorted unstimulated T cells and proliferating T cells recovered from mixed lymphocyte reactions were subjected to TCRbeta CDR3 sequencing. Fresh whole blood from more than 8 HLA-typed healthy donors was used as the source from which PBMCs were isolated. The receptor library was made with the immunoSEQ multiplex PCR assay. Approximately 100,000 TCR templates per sample were assayed on the deep sequencing platform. Genomic DNA extracted from sorted T cells was used for TCRbeta CDR3 sequencing. The published analysis was carried out like this. The R programming language was used for clonal analysis of TCRbeta CDR3 data. Unstimulated samples were compared with post-reaction CFSE-low samples to define alloreactive CD4+ and CD8+ clones. Alloreactive CD4+ clones were assigned to regulatory or non-regulatory origin by matching sequences to sorted unstimulated Treg and non-Treg repertoires. Not all clones reach the TCRdb copy of this immuneACCESS table, which keeps in-frame sequences only. Checked studies attribute under half of the gap to unresolved V genes and leave the rest unexplained. V and J calls and clone size are copied from that table; D and trimming were computed from the DNA. The sample yields roughly 100,000 clones; about 93% were counted once. The biggest ten clones account for about 0.32% of the sample.

This sequence originates from a human donor in good health. Sequencing used CD4+ T cells sorted from blood.

The CDR3 here reads CASSFNGENTEAFF. Here is the DNA: TGTGCCAGCAGCTTTAACGGGGAGAACACTGAAGCTTTCTTT. The rearrangement joined TRBV5-5 to TRBJ1-1; the D gene cannot be named for sure. Deletion took 2 bases off V and 1 base off J, with a span of 9 bases between the germline ends. The germline V gene (reference sequence) provides CDR1 SGHKS and CDR2 YYEKEE. The CDR3 goes from the cysteine to the phenylalanine over 14 residues. Only the CDR3 part of the read is kept: 42 bases, read in frame from the first base.